Below, 27 T cell receptor beta chains from the same sample are listed, as sequenced in a study of T cells expressing NK-cell markers. TCRdb reprocessed the 5' RACE reads; each CDR3 protein has one entry and no DNA is given. The sample spans hundreds of thousands of distinct CDR3 sequences; the ten largest clones claim 4% to 5%. The sample consisted of blood T cells: a sorted CD56 or NKG2C T cell subset, CD4+ or CD8+ T cells, or bulk PBMC T cells (not recorded which). The receptors originated from a woman aged 18 to 75 in good health.

This chain connects TRBV3-1 to TRBJ2-5; TCRdb's D call, TRBD1, is unchecked because there is no DNA. The length of the CDR3 is 14 residues. The V gene's germline CDR1 is LGHDT and CDR2 YNNKEL (reference sequence). The CDR3: CASSPRDSQETQYF.

This chain connects TRBV29-1 to TRBJ2-2; TCRdb calls TRBD1, which cannot be checked without DNA. CDR3 length equals 13 residues. The germline gives CDR1 SQVTM, CDR2 ANQGSEA. CDR3 protein: CSVVQGGTGELFF.

The chain combines TRBV7-8 with TRBJ2-3; TCRdb names TRBD2, which stays unverified in the absence of DNA. The germline V gene encodes CDR1 SGHVS and CDR2 FQNEAQ. CDR3 size: 15 residues. CDR3 protein: CASSLDSSGTDTQYF.

The V and J genes are TRBV6-5 and TRBJ2-7; with no DNA, the TCRdb D assignment of TRBD1 cannot be verified. The CDR3 consists of 12 residues. Germline CDR1 reads MNHEY; CDR2 reads SVGAGI. The CDR3 reads CASTRDRVEQYF.

The rearrangement links TRBV3-1 to TRBJ1-2; TCRdb designates TRBD1, a call that cannot be tested without DNA. The CDR3 loop spans 14 amino acids. The germline V gene has CDR1 LGHDT and CDR2 YNNKEL (reference sequence). The CDR3 is CASSHRTALTGYTF.

This sequence joins TRBV20-1 and TRBJ1-2; TCRdb lists TRBD1, though no DNA is available to test this call. The CDR3 consists of 15 residues. The V gene's germline CDR1 is DFQATT and CDR2 SNEGSKA (reference sequence). The CDR3: CSAKRTGTGGNGYTF.

The rearrangement joins TRBV4-3 to TRBJ2-7; with no DNA, the TCRdb D assignment of TRBD2 cannot be verified. Germline V CDR1 and CDR2: LGHNA, YSLEER. The CDR3 contains 17 residues. CDR3: CASSQGVGTSGAYEQYF.

The chain has TRBV5-1 and TRBJ2-5; TCRdb selects TRBD1, and the lack of DNA leaves this call unchecked. From germline, CDR1 is SGHRS and CDR2 YFSETQ. The CDR3 loop spans 15 amino acids. CDR3 amino acids: CASRARTGREETQYF.

V usage is TRBV25-1 and J usage is TRBJ2-5. The CDR3 length is 12 residues. Germline V gives CDR1 MGHDK, CDR2 SYGVNS. The CDR3 region is CASSESQETQYF. Full variable domain (rest looked up from reference TRBV25-1 and TRBJ2-5): EADIYQTPRYLVIGTGKKITLECSQTMGHDKMYWYQQDPGMELHLIHYSYGVNSTEKGDLSSESTVSRIRTEHFPLTLESARPSHTSQYLCASSESQETQYFGPGTRLLVL.

This sequence joins TRBV10-3 and TRBJ1-1; TCRdb's D call of TRBD1 is untestable without DNA. The CDR3 covers 15 residues. Germline CDR1 ENHRY, CDR2 SYGVKD. CDR3 region: CAISVWDGGFTEAFF.

The chain carries TRBV15 and TRBJ1-5. The CDR3 covers 12 residues. Germline V gene lookup returns CDR1 LNHNV and CDR2 YYDKDF (reference sequence). CDR3 sequence reads: CATKQSNQPQHF.

The chain's CDR3 is CSARVPAGLAYEQFF. This rearrangement joins TRBV20-1 to TRBJ2-1; the TRBD2 assignment by TCRdb is unverifiable without DNA. Germline-derived CDR1 and CDR2 are DFQATT and SNEGSKA (reference sequence). The CDR3 runs 15 residues.

This sequence joins TRBV20-1 and TRBJ1-1. The CDR3 totals 14 residues. CDR1 is DFQATT, CDR2 SNEGSKA, per germline (reference sequence). This CDR3 reads CSARVGSPNTEAFF.

The chain joins TRBV5-1 to TRBJ2-2. In germline, CDR1 is SGHRS, CDR2 YFSETQ. The CDR3 runs to 15 residues. CDR3 loop: CASSPTTENTGELFF.

The chain couples TRBV10-2 to TRBJ2-1; TCRdb's D call of TRBD2 is untestable without DNA. The CDR3 totals 15 residues. Germline loops: CDR1 WSHSY, CDR2 SAAADI. CDR3 amino acids: CASVGETSGYNEQFF.

J is TRBJ1-1 and V is TRBV12-3 or TRBV12-4; TCRdb's D call, TRBD1, is unchecked because there is no DNA. The CDR3 is 14 amino acids. CDR3 sequence reads: CASRPPTGNTEAFF.

The chain carries TRBV28 and TRBJ2-1; TCRdb's assignment of TRBD1 cannot be checked, as there is no DNA. CDR1 and CDR2 from the germline V gene are MDHEN and SYDVKM. The CDR3 loop spans 13 amino acids. The CDR3 is CASSPTIRDEQFF.

The chain joins TRBV7-9 to TRBJ1-5; without DNA, the TCRdb call of TRBD1 cannot be checked. Germline V gene lookup returns CDR1 SEHNR and CDR2 FQNEAQ (reference sequence). The CDR3 consists of 15 residues. CDR3 amino acids: CASSFGTGDNQPQHF.

This chain connects TRBV24-1 to TRBJ2-7; the D call from TCRdb, TRBD1, cannot be confirmed without DNA. This CDR3 comprises 15 residues. Germline CDR1 and CDR2: KGHDR and SFDVKD. The CDR3 sequence is CATSDLPQGASEQYF.

The V gene is TRBV7-8, the J gene TRBJ2-3; as DNA is missing, the TRBD1 call by TCRdb cannot be tested. CDR3 size: 16 residues. Per germline, CDR1 SGHVS and CDR2 FQNEAQ. This CDR3 reads CASSWGQGRSTDTQYF.

This chain uses TRBV20-1 with TRBJ2-3. The CDR3 has 11 residues. Germline assignment: CDR1 DFQATT and CDR2 SNEGSKA (reference sequence). The CDR3 is CSASETDTQYF.

This chain uses TRBV6-1 with TRBJ2-5; the D call from TCRdb, TRBD1, cannot be confirmed without DNA. This CDR3 region has 16 residues. Germline V gene sequence: CDR1 MNHNS, CDR2 SASEGT. CDR3 sequence reads: CASSVGTGALIETQYF.

This sequence joins TRBV6-5 and TRBJ2-1; TCRdb reports TRBD1, a call that lacks DNA to check it against. Germline CDR1 reads MNHEY; CDR2 reads SVGAGI. CDR3 size: 15 residues. The CDR3 region is CASSYSRPLGDEQFF.

The chain links TRBV29-1 to TRBJ2-6; checking the TCRdb D call of TRBD1 is not possible without DNA. The CDR3 is 15 amino acids. CDR1 and CDR2 from the germline V gene are SQVTM and ANQGSEA. This chain's CDR3 is CSVVVGKPGANVLTF.

The chain is built from TRBV20-1 and TRBJ2-7; TCRdb outputs TRBD1, but without DNA this stays unchecked. Germline V lookup: CDR1 DFQATT, CDR2 SNEGSKA (reference sequence). The length of the CDR3 is 13 residues. CDR3 sequence reads: CSAPDSFSYEQYF.

The chain has TRBV10-2 and TRBJ1-4. Germline V lookup: CDR1 WSHSY, CDR2 SAAADI. This CDR3 contains 12 residues. This CDR3 reads CASSEGIEKLFF.

This chain joins TRBV25-1 and TRBJ2-1; with no DNA, the TCRdb D assignment of TRBD2 cannot be verified. This CDR3 has 13 amino acids. Per the germline V gene, CDR1 is MGHDK and CDR2 is SYGVNS. This CDR3 is CASLAPSYNEQFF.